This T cell receptor (beta chain) came from a study of identifying expanded T cells in peripheral blood (dated by TCRdb to between 2018 and 2021). For the study in its entirety: Technical replicates were generated by sequencing separate aliquots of the same genomic DNA pool, and four replicates were compared pairwise.

Taken from cysteine to phenylalanine, the CDR3 has 14 residues. Only the CDR3 part of the read is kept: 42 bases, read in frame from the first base. V is pruned by 6 bases and J by 10 bases, leaving 7 bases of the junction without a gene match. CDR1 MNHEY and CDR2 SVGAGI were looked up in the germline V gene. TCRbeta CDR3 regions were profiled with the immunoSEQ Assay using bias-controlled multiplex PCR amplification of genomic DNA. The original pipeline was this. The absolute abundance of each unique TCRbeta CDR3 region was quantified after sequences were collapsed and filtered. Differential abundance was assessed using a binomial (Fisher-equivalent) model and a beta-binomial model in which time-dependent variance fitted from healthy donors was added. Clones with fewer than 5 combined templates were removed, and a clone was called differentially abundant if the clone's Benjamini-Hochberg FDR was below 0.01. The form v = (b*log(k)+a)^2 was used to model beta-binomial variance as a function of total template count across the two samples. Not all clones reach the TCRdb copy of this immuneACCESS table, which keeps in-frame sequences only. Checked studies attribute under half of the gap to unresolved V genes and leave the rest unexplained. D and trimming were read from the DNA, whereas the V and J calls and clone size are those reported in that table. For this sample the table gives tens of thousands of clones, of which 85% were detected only once. The top ten constitute around 4.5% of the sample.

What the authors observed across the whole study: Across all healthy-donor time intervals, the beta-binomial model significantly lowered both the number of clones called differentially abundant and the false-positive rate. The binomial model flagged roughly 1.3 differentially abundant clones between technical replicates but around 16 over around two weeks and 19 over around 4 weeks. Variance in clone template counts between roughly two-week samples significantly increased with total template count across all healthy donors. It was expected by the authors that biological variance in healthy repertoires might increase further over much longer intervals, such as months to years.

During the collection period, no immune events, such as infections, were documented for the healthy donors. To calibrate time-dependent variance in a beta-binomial model of T-cell clone differential abundance, blood repertoires from healthy donors were used as a training cohort. The training cohort included 10 healthy donors, of whom 3 were female and 7 were male. On average the donors were approximately 40 years old, and their ages spanned about 29 to 65 years. Whole blood was collected from each healthy donor at three time points spaced two weeks apart and obtained from a commercial supplier. For immunosequencing, genomic DNA was extracted from unsorted whole blood. Points on this clone: Its cognate antigen has yet to be identified. No base qualities exist here, and no much larger clone lies one base off it.

The clonotype was recovered from a person aged 18-70 years in good health. Specimen: blood. The V and J genes are TRBV6-5 and TRBJ1-6, with TRBD1 matching 9 junction bases. The DNA reads TGTGCCAGCAGCCTCAGACAGGGGGACTCACCCCTCCACTTT. It encodes CASSLRQGDSPLHF.